Listed below are T cell receptor beta chains from one sample, sequenced in a study of T cell responses to AZD1222 COVID-19 vaccine. Sequenced by immunoSEQ multiplex PCR; TCRdb stores in-frame clones only, minus some. Of about 110,000 clones in the sample, roughly nine tenths were seen once. The sequenced sample was peripheral blood, obtained on day 0 of AZD1222 vaccination. The receptors stem from an adult in good health. Both conserved end residues are part of each CDR3. The D gene is left open where the match is weak. Size tells how often a clone was seen (once, few, many) or the class of an expanded clone, and some rows leave it out.

clone_size j_call d_call v_call cdr3_nt cdr3_aa
- TRBJ1-6 - TRBV7-2 TGTGCCAGCAGCCCCGGACGGTCTTACTCACCCCTCCACTTT CASSPGRSYSPLHF
- TRBJ1-6 - TRBV19 TGTGCCAGTAGGGCCGCGAGCGGGAACTCACCCCTCCACTTT CASRAASGNSPLHF
- TRBJ1-4 - TRBV4-3 TGCGCCAGCAGCCAAGGGACCAGCCTTAATGAAAAACTGTTTTTT CASSQGTSLNEKLFF
- TRBJ2-7 - TRBV7-2 TGTGCCAGCAGCAGCAGGGGTTCCTACGAGCAGTACTTC CASSSRGSYEQYF
- TRBJ2-7 - TRBV27 TGTGCCAGCAGTTTTCAGGGGTCAGACTCCTACGAGCAGTACTTC CASSFQGSDSYEQYF
- TRBJ2-7 TRBD2 TRBV7-9 TGTGCCAGCAGTTATGGGGAGGGGTTTGAAACCGAGCAGTACTTC CASSYGEGFETEQYF
- TRBJ1-6 - TRBV27 TGTGCCAGCAGTTTTTGGGGGGCAAGGCGGAATTCACCCCTCCACTTT CASSFWGARRNSPLHF
- TRBJ2-7 TRBD2 TRBV6-5 TGTGCCAGCAGAGATAGCGGGAGGCGTTACGAGCAGTACTTC CASRDSGRRYEQYF
few TRBJ2-3 - TRBV2 TGTGCCAGCAGTGAGCAGACAGATACGCAGTATTTT CASSEQTDTQYF
- TRBJ2-1 TRBD2 TRBV5-1 TGCGCCAGCAGCCCTAGCGGGGGCATATACAATGAGCAGTTCTTC CASSPSGGIYNEQFF
- TRBJ1-1 - TRBV29-1 TGCAGCGTTGGTCAGGGGACCAACACTGAAGCTTTCTTT CSVGQGTNTEAFF
once TRBJ1-3 - TRBV19 TGTGCCAGTAGTATAGCGCTGACAGTCTCTGGAAACACCATATATTTT CASSIALTVSGNTIYF
- TRBJ2-2 TRBD1 TRBV30 TGTGCCTGGAGTTACCAGGGGGCGCCGGACACCGGGGAGCTGTTTTTT CAWSYQGAPDTGELFF
- TRBJ1-1 - TRBV7-2 TGTGCCAGCAGCTTAGGGGGATCGGGGATGAACACTGAAGCTTTCTTT CASSLGGSGMNTEAFF
- TRBJ1-4 - TRBV21-1 TGTGCCAGCAGCAATGGGCCCCACCGCAATGAAAAACTGTTTTTT CASSNGPHRNEKLFF
- TRBJ2-1 - TRBV4-2 TGTGCCAGCAGCCAAGAGCAAGATTTCCGGGGGAACTACAATGAGCAGTTCTTC CASSQEQDFRGNYNEQFF
- TRBJ2-1 - TRBV12-3/TRBV12-4 TGTGCCAGCAGTTTAGCGCAGGAGTTGTTCTTC CASSLAQELFF
- TRBJ1-2 - TRBV19 TGTGCCAGTAGTACAGGGGTCACCTATGGCTACACCTTC CASSTGVTYGYTF
- TRBJ1-4 - TRBV4-3 TGCGCCAGCAGCCAATCGGCTAATGAAAAACTGTTTTTT CASSQSANEKLFF
- TRBJ1-6 - TRBV30 TGTGCCTGGAGCGGACAGTATAATTCACCCCTCCACTTT CAWSGQYNSPLHF
- TRBJ1-2 TRBD1 TRBV5-5 TGTGCCAGCAGCGGGACAGGGGGGTGGGATGGCTACACCTTC CASSGTGGWDGYTF
- TRBJ1-6 - TRBV2 TGTGCCAGCAACGATCGCTATAATTCACCCCTCCACTTT CASNDRYNSPLHF
- TRBJ2-2 TRBD2 TRBV19 TGTGCCAGTAGTTTACTAGCGGGAGGGTCTTCTGGCGGGGAGCTGTTTTTT CASSLLAGGSSGGELFF
- TRBJ1-2 - TRBV7-8 TGTGCCAGCAGCGCAGGATTGTATGGCTACACCTTC CASSAGLYGYTF
- TRBJ2-1 TRBD2 TRBV6-1 TGTGCCAGCAGTGAAGCCTGGACTAGCGGGAATGATGAGCAGTTCTTC CASSEAWTSGNDEQFF
- TRBJ2-7 TRBD2 TRBV14 TGTGCCAGCAGCCGCCCGGGTAGCGGGAGGTACGAGCAGTACTTC CASSRPGSGRYEQYF
- TRBJ2-3 - TRBV6-1 TGTGCCAGCAGTGAATTTGTCCGCTTTGGAGGCACAGATACGCAGTATTTT CASSEFVRFGGTDTQYF
- TRBJ1-1 - TRBV4-2 TGTGCCAGCAGCCGACAAGGGGGAAGGGGCCAGCCTGAAGCTTTCTTT CASSRQGGRGQPEAFF
- TRBJ1-1 TRBD1 TRBV27 TGTGCCAGCAGTTTGGGACAGATGAACACTGAAGCTTTCTTT CASSLGQMNTEAFF
once TRBJ1-5 - TRBV7-3 TGTGCCAGCAGCTCGGACAGAGATCAGCCCCAGCATTTT CASSSDRDQPQHF
- TRBJ2-1 TRBD2 TRBV2 TGTGCCAGCAGAAATAGCGGGGGTAATGAGCAGTTCTTC CASRNSGGNEQFF
- TRBJ2-2 - TRBV21-1 TGTGCCAGCAGCAAAGCGGGGACCCCCCGGACGGGAGCCCGGGAGCTGTTTTTT CASSKAGTPRTGARELFF
- TRBJ1-2 - TRBV6-2/TRBV6-3 TGTGCCAGCAGCGAGTCATCGTATGGCTACACCTTC CASSESSYGYTF
- TRBJ2-7 TRBD1 TRBV7-9 TGTGCCAGCAGCCCTAGCGCTACGACAGGGGGCTACGAGCAGTACTTC CASSPSATTGGYEQYF
- TRBJ2-7 - TRBV12-5 TGTGCTAGTGGTTCCGAGGGCTACGAGCAGTACTTC CASGSEGYEQYF
- TRBJ2-1 TRBD2 TRBV5-6 TGTGCCAGCAGCGCGCCGACTAGCGGCCGACCGGAGCAGTTCTTC CASSAPTSGRPEQFF
- TRBJ1-2 - TRBV11-2 TGTGCCAGCAGCTCCCCCCGACAGGTTAACTATGGCTACACCTTC CASSSPRQVNYGYTF
once TRBJ2-5 - TRBV6-5 TGTGCCAGCAGATCGACCTACGCCGGAGAAGAGACCCAGTACTTC CASRSTYAGEETQYF
- TRBJ2-5 - TRBV23-1 TGCGCCAGCAGTCAATGGGGGGACCAAGAGACCCAGTACTTC CASSQWGDQETQYF
- TRBJ1-5 - TRBV7-8 TGTGCCAGCAGCACACAGGAGGGCAATCAGCCCCAGCATTTT CASSTQEGNQPQHF
- TRBJ1-1 TRBD1 TRBV16 TGTGCCAGCACCTATCGGGGACAGGGGGTAACTGAAGCTTTCTTT CASTYRGQGVTEAFF
- TRBJ2-3 TRBD2 TRBV28 TGTGCCAGCAGTTTAGGACTAGTTGTCGATACGCAGTATTTT CASSLGLVVDTQYF
- TRBJ2-7 TRBD1 TRBV11-2 TGTGCCAGCAGCTTAGGACAGGGAAACTACGAGCAGTACTTC CASSLGQGNYEQYF
- TRBJ2-1 - TRBV6-1 TGTGCCAGCAGTGGGCGACAGATCAGCTCCTACAATGAGCAGTTCTTC CASSGRQISSYNEQFF
- TRBJ1-6 - TRBV7-9 TGTGCCAGCAGCAACAGGGCCCTCGGCTCCTATAATTCACCCCTCCACTTT CASSNRALGSYNSPLHF
- TRBJ2-3 - TRBV11-2 TGTGCCAGCAGCTTTTCGGGGTTGGATACGCAGTATTTT CASSFSGLDTQYF
- TRBJ1-1 - TRBV15 TGTGCCACCAGTTGGGACATGAACACTGAAGCTTTCTTT CATSWDMNTEAFF
once TRBJ2-5 TRBD1 TRBV7-3 TGTGCCAGCAGCTGGACAGGGGACGAGACCCAGTACTTC CASSWTGDETQYF
- TRBJ1-1 - TRBV3-1/TRBV3-2 TGTGCCAGCAGCCCTGGACGGAACACTGAAGCTTTCTTT CASSPGRNTEAFF
- TRBJ1-6 - TRBV15 TGTGCCACCAGCCGTCCGGGGGGCAATTCACCCCTCCACTTT CATSRPGGNSPLHF
- TRBJ2-3 - TRBV4-1 TGCGCCAGCAGCCAAGATCGGGGAATAAACACAGATACGCAGTATTTT CASSQDRGINTDTQYF
- TRBJ1-3 TRBD1 TRBV3-1/TRBV3-2 TGTGCCAGCAGCCAAGATACGACAGGGGGAAACACCATATATTTT CASSQDTTGGNTIYF
- TRBJ2-1 - TRBV7-9 TGTGCCAGCAGCCCTCCTAGTGAGAATGAGCAGTTCTTC CASSPPSENEQFF
- TRBJ1-2 - TRBV6-6 TGTGCCAGCAGTTACTCCGCCGGGGCTAACTATGGCTACACCTTC CASSYSAGANYGYTF
- TRBJ1-6 TRBD1 TRBV4-1 TGCGCCAGCAGCCAGGAAGGACAGGGTTCAAATTCACCCCTCCACTTT CASSQEGQGSNSPLHF